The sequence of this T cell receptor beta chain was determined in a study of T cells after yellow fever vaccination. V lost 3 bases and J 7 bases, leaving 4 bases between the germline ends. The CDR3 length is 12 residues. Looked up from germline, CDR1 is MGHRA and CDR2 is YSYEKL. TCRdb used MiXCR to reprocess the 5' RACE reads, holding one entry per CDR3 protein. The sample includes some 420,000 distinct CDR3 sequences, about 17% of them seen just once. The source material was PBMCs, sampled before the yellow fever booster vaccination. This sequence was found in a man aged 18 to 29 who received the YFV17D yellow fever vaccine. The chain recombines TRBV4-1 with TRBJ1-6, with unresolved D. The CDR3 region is CASSHPNSPLHF. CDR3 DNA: TGCGCCAGCAGCCACCCGAATTCACCCCTCCACTTT.